The 8 T cell receptor beta chains presented below share a single source sample, sequenced in a study of blood T cell repertoires in COVID-19. Repertoires were generated with immunoSEQ multiplex PCR, while TCRdb's copy carries only in-frame clones and drops some. Of about 140,000 clones listed, about nine tenths are singletons. What was sequenced was peripheral blood. The receptor source for this set is a woman of 80 years or more with acute or convalescent COVID-19.

The chain links TRBV18 to TRBJ1-5; 9 positions agree with TRBD1. The CDR3 is 16 residues long. V shed 0 bases and J 3 bases; nucleotides not matched to a gene: 3. In germline, CDR1 is KGHSH, CDR2 LQKENI. CDR3 protein: CASSPPGQGLNQPQHF. The CDR3 DNA is TGTGCCAGCTCACCACCGGGACAGGGCCTCAATCAGCCCCAGCATTTT.

The gene calls are TRBV29-1 and TRBJ1-5; weak D call: TRBD1 (6 bases). CDR3 length equals 12 residues. Germline assignment: CDR1 SQVTM and CDR2 ANQGSEA. The V and J ends lost 7 bases and 4 bases respectively, with 11 bases between them. The chain's CDR3 is CSALQGNQPQHF. The CDR3 nucleotides read TGCAGCGCCTTACAGGGTAATCAGCCCCAGCATTTT.

The gene calls are TRBV27 and TRBJ1-4; TRBD1 aligns across 7 bases. J was trimmed by 6 bases and V by 3 bases; bases with no gene match: 16. Per the germline V gene, CDR1 is MNHEY and CDR2 is SMNVEV (reference sequence). The CDR3 consists of 18 residues. CDR3: CASSFTATGPWGDEKLFF. The CDR3, as DNA: TGTGCCAGCAGTTTCACCGCGACAGGGCCTTGGGGGGATGAAAAACTGTTTTTT. Together with reference TRBV27 and TRBJ1-4, the CDR3 gives the full variable domain: EAQVTQNPRYLITVTGKKLTVTCSQNMNHEYMSWYRQDPGLGLRQIYYSMNVEVTDKGDVPEGYKVSRKEKRNFPLILESPSPNQTSLYFCASSFTATGPWGDEKLFFGSGTQLSVL.

The chain joins TRBV10-2 to TRBJ1-2; the D gene is possibly TRBD1 (5 bases). Between the trimmed V and J ends, which lost 6 bases and 2 bases, there was a span of 7 bases. CDR3 length: 12 amino acids. Germline V gene data show CDR1 as WSHSY and CDR2 as SAAADI. CDR3 sequence reads: CASSQGNYGYTF. CDR3 DNA sequence: TGCGCCAGCAGCCAGGGAAACTATGGCTACACCTTC.

The gene calls are TRBV18 and TRBJ1-2; D is ambiguous. CDR1 and CDR2 (germline): KGHSH, LQKENI. CDR3 length: 12 amino acids. V lost 3 bases, J lost 4 bases, and 6 bases lay in between. Written as DNA, the CDR3 is TGTGCCAGCTCACCGAGTGGCTATGGCTACACCTTC. It encodes CASSPSGYGYTF.

This chain uses TRBV3-1 (or the pseudogene TRBV3-2) with TRBJ1-6; the match to TRBD1 covers 8 bases. Germline CDR1 reads LGHDT; CDR2 reads YNNKEL (reference sequence). The CDR3 is 15 residues long. Trimming cost V 3 bases and J 8 bases; bases outside gene matches: 6. For the CDR3, the DNA is TGTGCCAGCAGCCAGAGGACAGGGCGGGATTCACCCCTCCACTTT. Encoded protein: CASSQRTGRDSPLHF.

V usage is TRBV18 and J usage is TRBJ2-1; TRBD1 agrees at 7 bases. J gave up 1 base and V 0 bases, and 3 bases lay outside the gene matches. The V gene's germline CDR1 is KGHSH and CDR2 LQKENI. There are 16 residues in the CDR3. CDR3: CASSPPGRGSYNEQFF. For the CDR3, the DNA is TGTGCCAGCTCACCACCGGGCAGGGGGTCCTACAATGAGCAGTTCTTC.

The rearrangement links TRBV2 to TRBJ1-1, with D perhaps matching TRBD1 (5 bases). The germline gives CDR1 SNHLY, CDR2 FYNNEI. The CDR3 runs 13 residues. V was cut by 3 bases and J by 0 bases, with 5 bases left in between. The CDR3 is CASSDRVNTEAFF. CDR3 DNA sequence: TGTGCCAGCAGTGACAGGGTGAACACTGAAGCTTTCTTT.